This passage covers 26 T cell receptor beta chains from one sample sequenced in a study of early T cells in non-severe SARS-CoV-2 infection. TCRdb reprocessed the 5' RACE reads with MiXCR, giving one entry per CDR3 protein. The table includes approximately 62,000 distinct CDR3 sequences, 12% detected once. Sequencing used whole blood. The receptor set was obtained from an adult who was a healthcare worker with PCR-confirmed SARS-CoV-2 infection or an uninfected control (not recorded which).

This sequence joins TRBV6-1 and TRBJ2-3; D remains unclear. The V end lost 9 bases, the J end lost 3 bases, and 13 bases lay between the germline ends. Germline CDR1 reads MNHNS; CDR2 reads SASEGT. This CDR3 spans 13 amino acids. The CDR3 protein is CASQADRTDTQYF. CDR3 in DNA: TGTGCCAGTCAAGCAGACCGAACAGATACGCAGTATTTT.

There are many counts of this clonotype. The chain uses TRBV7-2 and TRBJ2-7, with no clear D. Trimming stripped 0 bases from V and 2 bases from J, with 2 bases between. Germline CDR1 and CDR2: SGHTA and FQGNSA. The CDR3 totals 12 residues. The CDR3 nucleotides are TGTGCCAGCAGCTTAGCCGCCTACGAGCAGTACTTC. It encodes CASSLAAYEQYF.

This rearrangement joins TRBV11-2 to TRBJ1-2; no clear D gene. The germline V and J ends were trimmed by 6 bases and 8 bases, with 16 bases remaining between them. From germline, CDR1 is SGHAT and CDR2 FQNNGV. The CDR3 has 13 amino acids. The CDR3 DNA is TGTGCCAGCAGTCAAGCCGCCAGCGACGGCTACACCTTC. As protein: CASSQAASDGYTF.

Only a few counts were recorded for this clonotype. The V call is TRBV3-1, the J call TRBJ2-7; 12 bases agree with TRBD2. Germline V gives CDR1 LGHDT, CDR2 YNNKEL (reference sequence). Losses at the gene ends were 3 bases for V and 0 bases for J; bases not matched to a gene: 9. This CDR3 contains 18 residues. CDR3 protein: CASSHRRLAGAASYEQYF. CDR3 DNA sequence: TGTGCCAGCAGCCATAGGAGACTAGCGGGAGCCGCCTCCTACGAGCAGTACTTC.

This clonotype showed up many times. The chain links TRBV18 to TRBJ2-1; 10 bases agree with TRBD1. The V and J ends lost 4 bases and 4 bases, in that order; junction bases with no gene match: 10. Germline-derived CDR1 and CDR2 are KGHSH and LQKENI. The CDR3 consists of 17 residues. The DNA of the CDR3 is TGTGCCAGCTCACTTCGAATGGGGACAGGGGTGTACAATGAGCAGTTCTTC. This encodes CASSLRMGTGVYNEQFF.

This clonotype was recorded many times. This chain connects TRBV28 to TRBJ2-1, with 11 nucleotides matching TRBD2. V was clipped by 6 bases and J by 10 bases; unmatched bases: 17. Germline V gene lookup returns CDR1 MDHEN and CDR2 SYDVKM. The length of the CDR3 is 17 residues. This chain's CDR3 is CASSPLVAGGSQLEQFF. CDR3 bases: TGTGCCAGCAGCCCCCTAGTAGCGGGAGGGTCTCAGCTGGAGCAGTTCTTC. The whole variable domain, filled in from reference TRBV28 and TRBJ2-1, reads DVKVTQSSRYLVKRTGEKVFLECVQDMDHENMFWYRQDPGLGLRLIYFSYDVKMKEKGDIPEGYSVSREKKERFSLILESASTNQTSMYLCASSPLVAGGSQLEQFFGPGTRLTVL.

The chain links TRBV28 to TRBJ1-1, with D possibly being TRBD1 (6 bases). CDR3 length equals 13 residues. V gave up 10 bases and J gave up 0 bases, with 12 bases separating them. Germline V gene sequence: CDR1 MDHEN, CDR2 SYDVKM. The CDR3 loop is CAIRTVMNTEAFF. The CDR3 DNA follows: TGTGCCATCAGGACAGTGATGAACACTGAAGCTTTCTTT.

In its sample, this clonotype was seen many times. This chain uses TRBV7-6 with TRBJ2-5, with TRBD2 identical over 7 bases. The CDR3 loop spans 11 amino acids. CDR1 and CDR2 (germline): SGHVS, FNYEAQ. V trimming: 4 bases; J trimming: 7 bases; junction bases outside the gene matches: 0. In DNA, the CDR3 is TGTGCCAGCAGCTCGGGGGGGACCCAGTACTTC. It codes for CASSSGGTQYF.

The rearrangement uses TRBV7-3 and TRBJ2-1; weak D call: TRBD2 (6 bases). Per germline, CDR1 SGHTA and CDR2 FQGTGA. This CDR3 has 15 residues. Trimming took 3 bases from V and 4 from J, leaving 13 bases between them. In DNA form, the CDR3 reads TGTGCCAGCAGCTTCAAGGAGGGCACTTACAATGAGCAGTTCTTC. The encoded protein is CASSFKEGTYNEQFF.

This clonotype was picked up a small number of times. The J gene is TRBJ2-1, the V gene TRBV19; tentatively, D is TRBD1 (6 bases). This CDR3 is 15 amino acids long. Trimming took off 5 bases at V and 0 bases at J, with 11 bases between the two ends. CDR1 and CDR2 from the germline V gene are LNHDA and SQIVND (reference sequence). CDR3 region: CASSLPDSSYNEQFF. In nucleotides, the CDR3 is TGTGCCAGTAGTCTTCCGGACAGCTCCTACAATGAGCAGTTCTTC.

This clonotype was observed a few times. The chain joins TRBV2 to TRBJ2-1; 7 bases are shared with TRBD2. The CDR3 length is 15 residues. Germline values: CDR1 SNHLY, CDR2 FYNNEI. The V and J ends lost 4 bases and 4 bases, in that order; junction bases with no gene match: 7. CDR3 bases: TGTGCCAGCAGTGCCCGGGACTACCTTTACAATGAGCAGTTCTTC. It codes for CASSARDYLYNEQFF. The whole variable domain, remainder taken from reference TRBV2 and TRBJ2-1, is EPEVTQTPSHQVTQMGQEVILRCVPISNHLYFYWYRQILGQKVEFLVSFYNNEISEKSEIFDDQFSVERPDGSNFTLKIRSTKLEDSAMYFCASSARDYLYNEQFFGPGTRLTVL.

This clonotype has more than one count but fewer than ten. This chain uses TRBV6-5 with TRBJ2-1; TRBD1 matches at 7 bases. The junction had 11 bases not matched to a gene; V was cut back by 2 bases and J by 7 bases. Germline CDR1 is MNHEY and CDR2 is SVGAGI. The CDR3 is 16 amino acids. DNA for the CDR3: TGTGCCAGCAGTTACCCACAGGGGAAGTCTCGGAATGAGCAGTTCTTC. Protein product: CASSYPQGKSRNEQFF.

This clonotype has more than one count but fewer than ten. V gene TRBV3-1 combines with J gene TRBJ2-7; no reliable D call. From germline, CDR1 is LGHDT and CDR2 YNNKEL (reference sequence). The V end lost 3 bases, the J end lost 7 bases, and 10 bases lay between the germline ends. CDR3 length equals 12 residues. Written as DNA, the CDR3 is TGTGCCAGCAGCCACCGTATGTTAGAGCAGTACTTC. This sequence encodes CASSHRMLEQYF.

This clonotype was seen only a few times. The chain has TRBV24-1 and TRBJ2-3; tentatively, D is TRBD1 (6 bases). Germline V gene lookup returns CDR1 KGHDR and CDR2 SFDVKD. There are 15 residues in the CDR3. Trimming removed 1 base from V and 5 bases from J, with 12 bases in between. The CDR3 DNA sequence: TGTGCCACCAGTGATTTCTCTCAGGGGAAAGATACGCAGTATTTT. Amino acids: CATSDFSQGKDTQYF.

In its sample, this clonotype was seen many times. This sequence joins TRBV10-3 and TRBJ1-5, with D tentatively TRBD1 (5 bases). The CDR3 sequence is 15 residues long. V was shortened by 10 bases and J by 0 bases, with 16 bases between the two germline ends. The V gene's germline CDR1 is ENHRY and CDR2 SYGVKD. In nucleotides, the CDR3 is TGTGCCACCTCATCAGGGTTACATAGCAATCAGCCCCAGCATTTT. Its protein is CATSSGLHSNQPQHF.

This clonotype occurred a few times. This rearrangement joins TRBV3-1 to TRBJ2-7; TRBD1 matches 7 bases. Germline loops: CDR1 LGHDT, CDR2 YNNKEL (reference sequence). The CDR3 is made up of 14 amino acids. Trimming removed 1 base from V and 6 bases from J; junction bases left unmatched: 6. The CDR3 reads CASSQGQGLSEQYF. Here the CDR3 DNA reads TGTGCCAGCAGCCAAGGACAGGGTCTGAGCGAGCAGTACTTC.

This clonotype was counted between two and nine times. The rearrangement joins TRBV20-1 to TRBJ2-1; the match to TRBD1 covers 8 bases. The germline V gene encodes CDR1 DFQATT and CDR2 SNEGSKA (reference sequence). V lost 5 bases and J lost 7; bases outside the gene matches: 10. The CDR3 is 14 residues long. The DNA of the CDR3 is TGCAGTGCTGGCGGGACAGGAGGCGAGAATGAGCAGTTCTTC. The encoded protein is CSAGGTGGENEQFF.

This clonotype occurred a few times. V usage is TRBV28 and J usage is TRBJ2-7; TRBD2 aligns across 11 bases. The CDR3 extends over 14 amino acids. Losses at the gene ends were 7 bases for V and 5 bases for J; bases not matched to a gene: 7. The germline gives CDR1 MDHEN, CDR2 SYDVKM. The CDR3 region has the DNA TGTGCCAGCATTCGTACTAGCGGGAGCCACGAGCAGTACTTC. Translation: CASIRTSGSHEQYF.

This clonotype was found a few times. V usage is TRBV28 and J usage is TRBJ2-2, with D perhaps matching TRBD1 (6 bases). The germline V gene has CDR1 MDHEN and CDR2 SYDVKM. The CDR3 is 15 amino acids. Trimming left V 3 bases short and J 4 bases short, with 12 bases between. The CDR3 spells CASSFIRGPTGELFF. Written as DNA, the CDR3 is TGTGCCAGCAGTTTTATCAGGGGCCCCACCGGGGAGCTGTTTTTT.

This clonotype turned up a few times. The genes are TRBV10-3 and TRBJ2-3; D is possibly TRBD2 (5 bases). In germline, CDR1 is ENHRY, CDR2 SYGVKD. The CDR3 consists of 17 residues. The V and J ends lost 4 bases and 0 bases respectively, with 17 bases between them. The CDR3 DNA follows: TGTGCCATCAGTGGAGGTTCGGTAGCGATTAGCACAGATACGCAGTATTTT. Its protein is CAISGGSVAISTDTQYF.

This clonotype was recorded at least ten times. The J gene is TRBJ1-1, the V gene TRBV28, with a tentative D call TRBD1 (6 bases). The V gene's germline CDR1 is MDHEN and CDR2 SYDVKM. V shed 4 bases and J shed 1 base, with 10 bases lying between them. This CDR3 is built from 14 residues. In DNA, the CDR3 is TGTGCCAGCAGTTCGCCAGGGGAGAACACTGAAGCTTTCTTT. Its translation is CASSSPGENTEAFF.

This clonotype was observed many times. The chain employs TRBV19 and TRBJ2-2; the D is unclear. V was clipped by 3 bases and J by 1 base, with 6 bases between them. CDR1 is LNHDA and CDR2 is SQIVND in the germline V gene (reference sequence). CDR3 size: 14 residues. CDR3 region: CASSIAQNTGELFF. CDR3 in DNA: TGTGCCAGTAGTATTGCCCAGAACACCGGGGAGCTGTTTTTT.

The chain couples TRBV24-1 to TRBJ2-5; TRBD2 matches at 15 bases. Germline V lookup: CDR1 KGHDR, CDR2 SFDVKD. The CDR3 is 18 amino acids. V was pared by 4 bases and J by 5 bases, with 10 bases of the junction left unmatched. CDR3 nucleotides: TGTGCCACCAGTGACCCAGGACTAGCGGGAGGGGTCCGTGAGACCCAGTACTTC. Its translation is CATSDPGLAGGVRETQYF.

The CDR3 DNA is TGTGCCAGCAGTCCACCGGGACAGGGGGCACATACGCAGTATTTT. Protein sequence: CASSPPGQGAHTQYF. V gene TRBV6-6 combines with J gene TRBJ2-3; TRBD1 aligns across 12 bases. The germline V gene has CDR1 MNHNY and CDR2 SVGAGI (reference sequence). The trim removed 5 bases at V and 7 bases at J, leaving 7 bases unmatched. This CDR3 region has 15 residues.

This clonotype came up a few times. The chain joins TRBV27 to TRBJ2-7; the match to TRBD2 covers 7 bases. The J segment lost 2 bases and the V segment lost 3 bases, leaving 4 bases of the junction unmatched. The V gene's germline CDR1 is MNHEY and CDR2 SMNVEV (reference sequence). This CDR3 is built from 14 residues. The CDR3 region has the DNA TGTGCCAGCAGTTTTTCGGGAGGACCCTACGAGCAGTACTTC. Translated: CASSFSGGPYEQYF.

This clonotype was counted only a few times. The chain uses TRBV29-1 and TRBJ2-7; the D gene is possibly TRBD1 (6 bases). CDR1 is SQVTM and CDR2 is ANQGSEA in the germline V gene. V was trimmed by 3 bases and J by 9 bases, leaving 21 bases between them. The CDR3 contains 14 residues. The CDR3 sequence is CSVDDRDTTLGQYF. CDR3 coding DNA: TGCAGCGTTGACGACCGGGACACAACACTGGGGCAGTACTTC.